These T cell receptor beta chains were read from a single sample in a study of CD8+CD57+ T cells in acquired aplastic anemia. Via MiXCR, TCRdb re-called the reads, giving one row per CDR3 protein. Among some 220,000 distinct CDR3 sequences listed, about 37% were seen once. Sequenced: sorted CD4+, CD8+, or CD8+CD57+ T cells (not recorded which) from PBMCs. The receptor source for this set is a human donor in good health, serving as a control. Both conserved end residues are part of each CDR3. D genes are given only for firm matches. Clone size is shown for a subset of rows, as once, few, many or a class of expanded clone.

V	size	D	J	DNA	CDR3
TRBV7-8	-	-	TRBJ2-5	TGTGCCAGCAGCTTAAATGAGGGGGAGACCCAGTACTTC	CASSLNEGETQYF
TRBV7-3	many	-	TRBJ2-7	TGTGCCAGCAGCGGGGTGAGCTCCTACGAGCAGTACTTC	CASSGVSSYEQYF
TRBV6-1	-	TRBD2	TRBJ2-1	TGTGCCAGCCGGCGGTTAGCGGGAGGGCCAAATAATGAGCAGTTCTTC	CASRRLAGGPNNEQFF
TRBV7-2	-	TRBD2	TRBJ2-1	TGTGCCAGCAGCACTAAACCGGGACTAGCGGGACCTGAGCAGTTCTTC	CASSTKPGLAGPEQFF
TRBV10-3	-	TRBD2	TRBJ2-1	TGTGCCATCAGTGACCTTCCCGGGACTAGCGGGGGGGCCAATGAGCAGTTCTTC	CAISDLPGTSGGANEQFF
TRBV19	many	-	TRBJ2-1	TGTGCCAGTAGTATTCGCCCCGGAGGGATCAATGAGCAGTTCTTC	CASSIRPGGINEQFF
TRBV5-1	few	TRBD1	TRBJ2-7	TGCGCCAGCAGCTCCAGGGGGTTGAGCTCCTACGGGCAGTACTTC	CASSSRGLSSYGQYF
TRBV20-1	many	-	TRBJ2-7	TGCAGTGCTAGAGATGATCGAGGGAGCTCCTACGAGCAGTACTTC	CSARDDRGSSYEQYF
TRBV4-1	-	-	TRBJ2-5	TGCGCCAGCAGCCAAGCCAGAACAGGGGACTTGGAGACCCAGTACTTC	CASSQARTGDLETQYF
TRBV10-3	-	TRBD2	TRBJ2-3	TGTGCCATCAGTGAAGGACTAGCGGGGACCACAGATACGCAGTATTTT	CAISEGLAGTTDTQYF
TRBV5-1	-	TRBD1	TRBJ1-2	TGCGCCAGCAGCTTGGTGGCGGGACAGGGAGAGGGAGGCTACACCTTC	CASSLVAGQGEGGYTF
TRBV2	-	-	TRBJ1-5	TGTGCCAGCAGTGAAGCGAAGGGGTGGGGAGAGCCCCAGCATTTT	CASSEAKGWGEPQHF
TRBV9	-	-	TRBJ1-6	TGTGCCAGCAGGGGGCAGGGAAATAATTCACCCCTCCACTTT	CASRGQGNNSPLHF
TRBV15	-	-	TRBJ1-2	TGTGCCACCAGCACCCGCGGGGAAAGTTATGGCTACACCTTC	CATSTRGESYGYTF
TRBV11-2	few	-	TRBJ1-3	TGTGCCAGCAGCCTTTGGACGGATACTCTGGGAAACACCATATATTTT	CASSLWTDTLGNTIYF
TRBV19	many	-	TRBJ2-3	TGTGCCAGTAGCCAGGGGAACAGTCCAGATACGCAGTATTTT	CASSQGNSPDTQYF
TRBV5-6	-	-	TRBJ2-1	TGTGCCAGCGCCTCTCTGCTCGGGGGCTCCTACAATGAGCAGTTCTTC	CASASLLGGSYNEQFF
TRBV25-1	few	TRBD1	TRBJ2-3	TGTGCCAGCGGACAGGCGGTATCCCCTTACACAGATACGCAGTATTTT	CASGQAVSPYTDTQYF
TRBV15	-	-	TRBJ2-7	TGTGCCACCAGCAGACGGTACTACGAGCAGTACTTC	CATSRRYYEQYF
TRBV10-1	-	-	TRBJ2-7	TGTGCCACCTCAGGCAGGGAGGAGACCCAGTACGAGCAGTACTTC	CATSGREETQYEQYF
TRBV18	-	-	TRBJ2-6	TGTGCCAGCTCACCGGGCGTCCCCTCTGGGGCCAACGTCCTGACTTTC	CASSPGVPSGANVLTF
TRBV2	few	TRBD2	TRBJ2-3	TGTGCCAGCAGTCGGGACTACGGGGCCGATACGCAGTATTTT	CASSRDYGADTQYF